This TCR beta chain was observed in a study of regulatory dendritic cells for organ transplantation. Assay used: immunoSEQ multiplex PCR; TCRdb lists only in-frame clones, some missing. The table records roughly 34,000 clones, about 89% of them present only once. Germline CDR1 SGHVS, CDR2 FNYEAQ. V gave up 7 bases and J gave up 1 base, with 7 bases separating them. The CDR3 is made up of 12 amino acids. The origin of this receptor is a human donor in good health. Source material: naive CD4+ T cells from blood. Sample subset: CD45RA+ naive T cells. The chain recombines TRBV7-6 with TRBJ2-5; no clear D. As DNA, the CDR3 is TGTGCCAGCAATCGGCCCCAAGAGACCCAGTACTTC. Translating it yields CASNRPQETQYF.